This T cell receptor beta chain was sequenced during a study of STAT5B mutations in CD4+ large granular lymphocyte leukemia. Study conclusions and caveats: Main leukemic clonotypes were patient-specific, but about 26% appeared at low frequency elsewhere. Compared with healthy controls (2/35), patient top clones favored TRBV06 (8/27).

The survey-level immunoSEQ assay was used. The assay was immunoSEQ multiplex PCR, and TCRdb's table has in-frame clones only and misses some. The data hold around 31,000 clones, with roughly 70% observed a single time. This clone was seen only a few times. What it recognizes is unknown. CDR1 is SQVTM and CDR2 is ANQGSEA in the germline V gene. V was trimmed by 3 bases and J by 6 bases, leaving 11 bases between them. This CDR3 comprises 12 residues. The TCR sequence derives from a human donor in good health. The chain employs TRBV29-1 and TRBJ1-1, with D unresolved. Sequences were obtained from CD4+ T cells from blood buffy coats. The CDR3 sequence is CSVDRQTAEAFF. The CDR3 region has the DNA TGCAGCGTTGACCGTCAGACGGCTGAAGCTTTCTTT. Variable domain in full (rest from reference TRBV29-1 and TRBJ1-1): SAVISQKPSRDICQRGTSLTIQCQVDSQVTMMFWYRQQPGQSLTLIATANQGSEATYESGFVIDKFPISRPNLTFSTLTVSNMSPEDSSIYLCSVDRQTAEAFFGQGTRLTVV.